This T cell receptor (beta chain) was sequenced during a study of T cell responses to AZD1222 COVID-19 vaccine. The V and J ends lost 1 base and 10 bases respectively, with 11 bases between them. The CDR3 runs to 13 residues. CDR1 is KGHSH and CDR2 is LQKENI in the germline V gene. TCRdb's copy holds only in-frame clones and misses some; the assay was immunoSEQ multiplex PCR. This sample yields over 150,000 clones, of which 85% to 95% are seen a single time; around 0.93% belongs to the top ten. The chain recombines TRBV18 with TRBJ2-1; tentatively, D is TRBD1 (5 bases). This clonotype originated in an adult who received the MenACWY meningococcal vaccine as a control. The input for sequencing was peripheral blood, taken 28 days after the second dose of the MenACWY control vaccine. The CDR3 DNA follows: TGTGCCAGCTCACCACAGGAAGCAGGGGAGCAGTTCTTC. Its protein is CASSPQEAGEQFF.